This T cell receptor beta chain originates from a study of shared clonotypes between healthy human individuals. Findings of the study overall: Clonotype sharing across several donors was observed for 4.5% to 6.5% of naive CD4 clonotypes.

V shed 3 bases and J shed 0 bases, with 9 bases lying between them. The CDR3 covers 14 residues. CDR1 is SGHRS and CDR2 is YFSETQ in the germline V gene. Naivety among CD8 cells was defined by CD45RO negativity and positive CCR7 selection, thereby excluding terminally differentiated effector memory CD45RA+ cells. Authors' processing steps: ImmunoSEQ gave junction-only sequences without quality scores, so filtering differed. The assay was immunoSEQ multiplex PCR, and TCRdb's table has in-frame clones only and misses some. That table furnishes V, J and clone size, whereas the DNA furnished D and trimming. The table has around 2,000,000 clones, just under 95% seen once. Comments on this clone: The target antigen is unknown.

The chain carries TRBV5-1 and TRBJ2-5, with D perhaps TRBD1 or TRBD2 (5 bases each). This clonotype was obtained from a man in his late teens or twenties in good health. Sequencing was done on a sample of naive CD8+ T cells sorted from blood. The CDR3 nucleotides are TGCGCCAGCAGCTGGGACGGATACCAAGAGACCCAGTACTTC. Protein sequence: CASSWDGYQETQYF.